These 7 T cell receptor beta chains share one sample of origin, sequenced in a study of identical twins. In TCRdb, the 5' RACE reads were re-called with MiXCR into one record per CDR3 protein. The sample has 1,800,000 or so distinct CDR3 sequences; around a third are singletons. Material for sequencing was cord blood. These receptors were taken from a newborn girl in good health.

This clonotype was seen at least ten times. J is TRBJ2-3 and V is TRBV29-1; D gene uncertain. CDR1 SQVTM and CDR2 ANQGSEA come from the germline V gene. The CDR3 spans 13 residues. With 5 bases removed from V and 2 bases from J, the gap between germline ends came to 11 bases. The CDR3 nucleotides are TGCAGCGTTTATAAGGCCCCCACAGATACGCAGTATTTT. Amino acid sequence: CSVYKAPTDTQYF.

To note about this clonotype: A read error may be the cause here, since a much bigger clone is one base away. DNA of the CDR3: TGTGCCAGCAGACGGCCGTTTGAGGGGCGCTTACTGTTCTTC. Encoded protein: CASRRPFEGRLLFF. The chain couples TRBV27 to TRBJ2-1; D assignment may be TRBD1 or TRBD2 (5 bases each). The germline gives CDR1 MNHEY, CDR2 SMNVEV (reference sequence). With 6 bases removed from V and 15 bases from J, the gap between germline ends came to 24 bases. The CDR3 runs 14 residues.

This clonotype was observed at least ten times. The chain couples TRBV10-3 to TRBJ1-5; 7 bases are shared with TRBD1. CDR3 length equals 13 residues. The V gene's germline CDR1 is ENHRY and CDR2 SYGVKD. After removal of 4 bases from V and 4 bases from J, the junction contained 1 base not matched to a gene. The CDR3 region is CAISGQGNQPQHF. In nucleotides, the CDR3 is TGTGCCATCAGTGGACAGGGAAATCAGCCCCAGCATTTT.

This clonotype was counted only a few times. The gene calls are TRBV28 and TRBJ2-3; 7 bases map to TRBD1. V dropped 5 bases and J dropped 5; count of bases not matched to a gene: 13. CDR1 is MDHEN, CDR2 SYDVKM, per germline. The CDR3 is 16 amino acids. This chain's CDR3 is CASSETMGQYEDTQYF. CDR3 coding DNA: TGTGCCAGCAGTGAAACGATGGGACAGTACGAAGATACGCAGTATTTT.

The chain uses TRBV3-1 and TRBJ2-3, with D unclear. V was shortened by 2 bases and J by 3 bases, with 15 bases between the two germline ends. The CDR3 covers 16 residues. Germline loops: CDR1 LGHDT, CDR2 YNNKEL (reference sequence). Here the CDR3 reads CASSQSSDLSTDTQYF. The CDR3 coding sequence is TGTGCCAGCAGCCAATCCTCGGACCTTTCTACAGATACGCAGTATTTT.

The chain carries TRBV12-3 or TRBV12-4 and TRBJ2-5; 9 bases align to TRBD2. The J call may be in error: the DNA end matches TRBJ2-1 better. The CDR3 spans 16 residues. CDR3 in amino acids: CASSFVLAGSQETQFF. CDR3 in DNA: TGTGCCAGCAGTTTCGTCCTAGCGGGGTCCCAAGAGACCCAGTTCTTC.

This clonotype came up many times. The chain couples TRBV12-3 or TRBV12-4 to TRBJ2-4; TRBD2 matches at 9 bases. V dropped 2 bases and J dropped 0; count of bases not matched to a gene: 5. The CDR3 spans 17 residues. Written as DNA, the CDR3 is TGTGCCAGCAGTTTATCTACTAGCGGGCTAGCCAAAAACATTCAGTACTTC. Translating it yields CASSLSTSGLAKNIQYF.